These 15 T cell receptor beta chains share one sample of origin, sequenced in a study of identical twins. TCRdb independently ran MiXCR on the 5' RACE reads; one entry per CDR3 protein. The data hold about 1.7 million distinct CDR3 sequences, with around 33% observed a single time. The sample consisted of cord blood. Source of these receptors: a newborn girl in good health.

This clonotype appeared a few times. V gene TRBV18 combines with J gene TRBJ2-1, with D possibly being TRBD2 (5 bases). Trimming cost V 3 bases and J 8 bases, with 17 bases left between them. The CDR3 has 15 amino acids. Germline V gene data show CDR1 as KGHSH and CDR2 as LQKENI. DNA for the CDR3: TGTGCCAGCTCACCCCGTACGGGGAAAAAGGATGAGCAGTTCTTC. Translation: CASSPRTGKKDEQFF.

This clonotype turned up a few times. V usage is TRBV2 and J usage is TRBJ2-7, with 7 bases lining up with TRBD1. The junction had 6 bases not matched to a gene; V was cut back by 3 bases and J by 4 bases. Germline values: CDR1 SNHLY, CDR2 FYNNEI. This CDR3 is 14 amino acids long. The CDR3 sequence is CASSETGPGYEQYF. The CDR3 nucleotides read TGTGCCAGCAGTGAGACAGGGCCAGGGTACGAGCAGTACTTC.

The chain has TRBV4-1 and TRBJ2-1, with D maybe TRBD2 (6 bases). Germline assignment: CDR1 MGHRA and CDR2 YSYEKL. V was cut by 4 bases and J by 2 bases, with 15 bases left in between. This CDR3 contains 16 residues. The CDR3 is CASSPRGSRPYNEQFF. CDR3 nucleotide sequence: TGCGCCAGCAGCCCCCGGGGGAGCCGACCCTACAATGAGCAGTTCTTC.

The chain links TRBV7-9 to TRBJ2-1; D remains ambiguous. Trimming stripped 8 bases from V and 0 bases from J, with 11 bases between. The CDR3 has 14 amino acids. Germline-derived CDR1 and CDR2 are SEHNR and FQNEAQ (reference sequence). As DNA, the CDR3 is TGTGCCAGCGGGGTCCTTAGCTCCTACAATGAGCAGTTCTTC. Encoded protein: CASGVLSSYNEQFF. The complete variable domain, with remaining parts taken from reference TRBV7-9 and TRBJ2-1, reads DTGVSQNPRHKITKRGQNVTFRCDPISEHNRLYWYRQTLGQGPEFLTYFQNEAQLEKSRLLSDRFSAERPKGSFSTLEIQRTEQGDSAMYLCASGVLSSYNEQFFGPGTRLTVL.

The V call is TRBV4-1, the J call TRBJ2-7, with unresolved D. Looked up from germline, CDR1 is MGHRA and CDR2 is YSYEKL. Trimming took off 4 bases at V and 4 bases at J, with 14 bases between the two ends. CDR3 size: 14 residues. The CDR3 reads CASSPMAGSYEQYF. The CDR3, as DNA: TGCGCCAGCAGCCCCATGGCAGGTTCGTACGAGCAGTACTTC.

This clonotype showed up just a few times. The chain joins TRBV2 to TRBJ2-1, with D tentatively TRBD1 (6 bases). Trimming pared 7 bases from V and 13 bases from J, leaving 23 bases between. The CDR3 is 14 residues long. Germline assignment: CDR1 SNHLY and CDR2 FYNNEI. The DNA for the CDR3 is TGTGCCAGCACCACTAACCCACAGGGTACCCCACAGTTCTTC. Protein: CASTTNPQGTPQFF. The full variable domain, in which reference TRBV2 and TRBJ2-1 provide the parts outside the CDR3, is EPEVTQTPSHQVTQMGQEVILRCVPISNHLYFYWYRQILGQKVEFLVSFYNNEISEKSEIFDDQFSVERPDGSNFTLKIRSTKLEDSAMYFCASTTNPQGTPQFFGPGTRLTVL.

This clonotype has only one observation. Germline and junction disagree at one end, which may indicate a read error. The chain combines TRBV29-1 with TRBJ2-1, with D perhaps given as TRBD1 or TRBD2 (5 bases each). Per the germline V gene, CDR1 is SQVTM and CDR2 is ANQGSEA. The CDR3 is 14 residues long. Here the CDR3 DNA reads TGCAGCGTTGCGGGGCAGGGTTACTACAATGAGCAGGTCTTC. This codes for CSVAGQGYYNEQVF.

There are a few counts of this clonotype. The chain joins TRBV20-1 to TRBJ1-5; 7 bases line up with TRBD1. V lost 5 bases, J lost 3 bases, and 10 bases stayed unmatched. Germline V gene sequence: CDR1 DFQATT, CDR2 SNEGSKA (reference sequence). This CDR3 is 15 amino acids long. The CDR3 reads CSAGGRQGPNQPQHF. For the CDR3, the DNA is TGCAGTGCTGGGGGGAGACAGGGTCCCAATCAGCCCCAGCATTTT.

The V and J genes are TRBV15 and TRBJ2-7; D is ambiguous. Per the germline V gene, CDR1 is LNHNV and CDR2 is YYDKDF (reference sequence). The length of the CDR3 is 14 residues. The V end lost 0 bases, the J end lost 3 bases, and 9 bases lay between the germline ends. CDR3 nucleotides: TGTGCCACCAGCAGAGATTTATGGGACTACGAGCAGTACTTC. The encoded protein is CATSRDLWDYEQYF.

This rearrangement joins TRBV27 to TRBJ1-2, with 7 bases aligning to TRBD1. Germline V lookup: CDR1 MNHEY, CDR2 SMNVEV (reference sequence). CDR3 length: 13 residues. With V trimmed by 5 bases and J by 8 bases, 8 bases remained unmatched. The CDR3 nucleotides read TGTGCCAGCAGTGTAGACAGGGTGGGAGGCTACACCTTC. It translates to CASSVDRVGGYTF.

This clonotype has at least ten counts. The chain is built from TRBV6-5 and TRBJ2-7; TRBD1 aligns across 9 bases. The CDR3 contains 16 residues. V shed 0 bases, J shed 1 base, and the junction held 4 bases outside the gene matches. Germline-derived CDR1 and CDR2 are MNHEY and SVGAGI. For the CDR3, the DNA is TGTGCCAGCAGTTACTCCGGGACAGGGAGTTCCTACGAGCAGTACTTC. It encodes CASSYSGTGSSYEQYF.

In its sample, this clonotype was seen a few times. CDR3 DNA: TGCGCCAGCAGCTCGACAGGGAACGAAAAACTGTTTTTT. Protein product: CASSSTGNEKLFF. The gene calls are TRBV5-1 and TRBJ1-4; 7 positions match TRBD1. CDR3 size: 13 residues. The germline CDR1 and CDR2 sequences are SGHRS and YFSETQ. V dropped 3 bases and J dropped 8; count of bases not matched to a gene: 4. The full variable domain, with the rest looked up from reference TRBV5-1 and TRBJ1-4, is KAGVTQTPRYLIKTRGQQVTLSCSPISGHRSVSWYQQTPGQGLQFLFEYFSETQRNKGNFPGRFSGRQFSNSRSEMNVSTLELGDSALYLCASSSTGNEKLFFGSGTQLSVL.

The chain couples TRBV7-2 to TRBJ2-4, with 8 bases lining up with TRBD2. The J call could be wrong; TRBJ2-7 is a better fit for the DNA end. The CDR3 covers 14 residues. In germline, CDR1 is SGHTA, CDR2 FQGNSA. CDR3 residues: CASSLVRAGGEQYF. As DNA, the CDR3 is TGTGCCAGCAGCTTAGTGAGGGCGGGAGGCGAGCAGTACTTC.

This clonotype is a singleton in its sample. The chain couples TRBV14 to TRBJ2-5; TRBD1 is a possible D gene (6 bases). The CDR3 has 15 amino acids. Between the trimmed V and J ends, which lost 3 bases and 11 bases, there was a span of 22 bases. Germline V gene data show CDR1 as SGHDN and CDR2 as FVKESK. The DNA for the CDR3 is TGTGCCAGCAGCCAGTACAGGGAGAGGGCCAATGAGCAGTACTTC. Encoded protein: CASSQYRERANEQYF.

The rearrangement joins TRBV20-1 to TRBJ1-5; 8 nucleotides align to TRBD1. The CDR3 is 14 amino acids. V dropped 3 bases and J dropped 3; count of bases not matched to a gene: 4. Per germline, CDR1 DFQATT and CDR2 SNEGSKA (reference sequence). The CDR3 nucleotides are TGCAGTGCTAGGACAGGGGTCACCAATCAGCCCCAGCATTTT. It codes for CSARTGVTNQPQHF.